These 20 T cell receptor beta chains came from one sample sequenced in a study of early T cells in non-severe SARS-CoV-2 infection. MiXCR, run by TCRdb on the 5' RACE reads, gives a single entry per CDR3 protein. The table has 75,000 to 100,000 distinct CDR3 sequences, about 15% seen once. Sequencing was done on a sample of whole blood. These TCRs come from an adult who was a healthcare worker with PCR-confirmed SARS-CoV-2 infection or an uninfected control (not recorded which).

V and J are TRBV12-3 or TRBV12-4 and TRBJ2-5, with D tentatively TRBD1 (5 bases). V was trimmed by 6 bases and J by 5 bases, leaving 16 bases between them. CDR3 size: 14 residues. CDR3 nucleotide sequence: TGTGCCAGCAGGCCTTGGCAGGGCTGGGAGACCCAGTACTTC. Translation: CASRPWQGWETQYF.

This chain links TRBV28 with TRBJ2-5; D not resolved. CDR3 size: 11 residues. Germline-derived CDR1 and CDR2 are MDHEN and SYDVKM. V was cut by 2 bases and J by 4 bases, with 2 bases left in between. CDR3 nucleotide sequence: TGTGCCAGCAGTTTAAGAGAGACCCAGTACTTC. Its translation: CASSLRETQYF.

CDR3 protein: CSARKTGDTEAFF. The CDR3 bases are TGCAGTGCTAGAAAGACAGGGGACACTGAAGCTTTCTTT. The chain recombines TRBV20-1 with TRBJ1-1; TRBD1 matches at 8 bases. Germline V CDR1 and CDR2: DFQATT, SNEGSKA (reference sequence). J gave up 3 bases and V 2 bases, and 2 bases lay outside the gene matches. This CDR3 is 13 amino acids long.

The chain carries TRBV2 and TRBJ1-1; D not certain. The CDR3 is 13 residues long. With 8 bases removed from V and 5 bases from J, the gap between germline ends came to 15 bases. CDR1 and CDR2 from the germline V gene are SNHLY and FYNNEI. The CDR3 bases are TGTGCCAGCTCCTCAGGTATAAGGACTGAAGCTTTCTTT. Its translation is CASSSGIRTEAFF.

The V call is TRBV29-1, the J call TRBJ2-5, with a possible D match to TRBD1 (6 bases). Germline loops: CDR1 SQVTM, CDR2 ANQGSEA. The CDR3 is 15 amino acids. The germline V and J ends were trimmed by 5 bases and 2 bases, with 18 bases remaining between them. Here the CDR3 reads CSVTTKGVPQETQYF. The CDR3, as DNA: TGCAGCGTTACGACCAAGGGGGTTCCTCAAGAGACCCAGTACTTC.

The V and J genes are TRBV6-1 and TRBJ2-5; possibly TRBD1 for D (5 bases). The CDR3 sequence is 14 residues long. The V end lost 3 bases, the J end lost 1 base, and 9 bases lay between the germline ends. From germline, CDR1 is MNHNS and CDR2 SASEGT. Here the CDR3 reads CASSEQGFQETQYF. CDR3 nucleotides: TGTGCCAGCAGTGAGCAGGGCTTCCAAGAGACCCAGTACTTC.

The chain joins TRBV12-3 or TRBV12-4 to TRBJ2-3; D is unresolved. Between the trimmed V and J ends, which lost 2 bases and 5 bases, there was a span of 20 bases. CDR3 size: 17 residues. CDR3 region: CASSLLVPRAMVDTQYF. For the CDR3, the DNA is TGTGCCAGCAGTTTACTTGTCCCTAGGGCGATGGTAGATACGCAGTATTTT.

The table lists this clonotype with a few counts. The chain has TRBV7-4 and TRBJ2-7, with D unresolved. The CDR3 length is 13 residues. Germline V gives CDR1 SGHVT, CDR2 SQSDAQ. V was cut by 4 bases and J by 3 bases, with 10 bases left in between. CDR3 sequence reads: CASSSVSHYEQYV. CDR3 nucleotides: TGTGCCAGCAGCTCCGTATCCCACTACGAGCAGTACGTC.

This clonotype was detected only once. The chain uses TRBV9 and TRBJ2-1; tentative D call: TRBD1 (5 bases). Looked up from germline, CDR1 is SGDLS and CDR2 is YYNGEE. This CDR3 contains 14 residues. The V and J ends lost 0 bases and 7 bases respectively, with 11 bases between them. CDR3 amino acids: CASSVGQGWNEQFF. The CDR3 nucleotides are TGTGCCAGCAGCGTAGGGCAGGGTTGGAATGAGCAGTTCTTC.

This sequence joins TRBV29-1 and TRBJ2-5; the D is unclear. Germline CDR1 SQVTM, CDR2 ANQGSEA. The CDR3 contains 11 residues. With 4 bases removed from V and 11 bases from J, the gap between germline ends came to 14 bases. The CDR3 nucleotides are TGCAGCGTTGTCAACTGGAAATTGCAGTACTTC. Protein product: CSVVNWKLQYF.

This sequence joins TRBV29-1 and TRBJ1-4, with a weak D call TRBD1 (5 bases). The germline V gene encodes CDR1 SQVTM and CDR2 ANQGSEA. The CDR3 loop spans 13 amino acids. The V and J ends lost 6 bases and 13 bases respectively, with 21 bases between them. The CDR3 loop reads CSVSTVVSKGLFF. CDR3 bases: TGCAGCGTCTCGACAGTAGTTTCCAAGGGACTGTTTTTT.

As regards this clonotype: Mismatch with germline at one junction end may stem from a read error. The chain has TRBV20-1 and TRBJ1-3, with D perhaps matching TRBD1 (6 bases). Germline V gene sequence: CDR1 DFQATT, CDR2 SNEGSKA (reference sequence). The CDR3 covers 14 residues. The CDR3 coding sequence is TGCAGTGCTATCACAGGGAGCTCTGAAAACACCATATATTTT. Its translation is CSAITGSSENTIYF.

This clonotype was picked up a small number of times. The chain employs TRBV12-3 or TRBV12-4 and TRBJ1-6; possible D gene TRBD1, 6 bases. The CDR3 has 14 residues. The V end was cut by 3 bases, the J end by 9 bases, with 12 bases between. The CDR3 region has the DNA TGTGCCAGCAGTTTGACAGGTCACGGTTCACCCCTCCACTTT. As protein: CASSLTGHGSPLHF.

In its sample, this clonotype was seen a few times. V gene TRBV10-2 combines with J gene TRBJ1-5, with 10 positions matching TRBD1. The junction had 7 bases not matched to a gene; V was cut back by 5 bases and J by 3 bases. The CDR3 covers 16 residues. The germline CDR1 and CDR2 sequences are WSHSY and SAAADI. CDR3 bases: TGCGCCAGCAGTAGGACAGGGGGTGAGGACAATCAGCCCCAGCATTTT. Translating it yields CASSRTGGEDNQPQHF.

There are a few counts of this clonotype. The chain carries TRBV9 and TRBJ2-3; TRBD1 matches 11 bases. With 3 bases clipped from V and 1 base from J, the junction kept 4 bases outside the gene matches. This CDR3 has 16 residues. Per germline, CDR1 SGDLS and CDR2 YYNGEE. For the CDR3, the DNA is TGTGCCAGCAGCGGGACAGGGGGCGGCCGCACAGATACGCAGTATTTT. Protein: CASSGTGGGRTDTQYF.

This clonotype was picked up a small number of times. The CDR3 sequence: CASSIGTVYEQYV. CDR3 in DNA: TGTGCCAGCAGCATAGGGACCGTCTACGAGCAGTACGTC. The chain joins TRBV7-9 to TRBJ2-7; D might be TRBD1 or TRBD2, each matching 5 bases. V shed 5 bases and J shed 3 bases, with 11 bases lying between them. Per the germline V gene, CDR1 is SEHNR and CDR2 is FQNEAQ (reference sequence). The CDR3 length is 13 residues.

This clonotype was seen ten or more times. The genes are TRBV6-2 or TRBV6-3 and TRBJ2-1, with D possibly TRBD2 on 7 matching bases. Between the trimmed V and J ends, which lost 2 bases and 7 bases, there was a span of 15 bases. CDR1 and CDR2 (germline): MNHEY, SVGEGT. The CDR3 length is 15 residues. The CDR3 loop reads CASSYVAGAKNEQFF. DNA of the CDR3: TGTGCCAGCAGTTACGTTGCGGGGGCGAAGAATGAGCAGTTCTTC.

This clonotype was recorded a few times. This rearrangement joins TRBV7-2 to TRBJ1-4; 8 positions match TRBD1. The length of the CDR3 is 13 residues. CDR1 is SGHTA, CDR2 FQGNSA, per germline. J was trimmed by 8 bases and V by 5 bases; bases with no gene match: 4. The CDR3 nucleotides are TGTGCCAGCAGCCGGACAGGGAGGGAAAAACTGTTTTTT. This translates into CASSRTGREKLFF. The full variable domain, in which reference TRBV7-2 and TRBJ1-4 provide the parts outside the CDR3, is GAGVSQSPSNKVTEKGKDVELRCDPISGHTALYWYRQSLGQGLEFLIYFQGNSAPDKSGLPSDRFSAERTGGSVSTLTIQRTQQEDSAVYLCASSRTGREKLFFGSGTQLSVL.

This clonotype was counted a few times. The rearrangement uses TRBV7-8 and TRBJ2-5, with D unclear. CDR3 length: 13 residues. Germline V gives CDR1 SGHVS, CDR2 FQNEAQ. V shed 4 bases and J shed 3 bases, with 9 bases lying between them. The CDR3, as DNA: TGTGCCAGCAGCTCTGACGTTAAAGAGACCCAGTACTTC. Amino acid sequence: CASSSDVKETQYF.

This clonotype was counted only a few times. V is TRBV29-1 and J is TRBJ1-2; D is possibly TRBD1 (5 bases). Germline CDR1 and CDR2: SQVTM and ANQGSEA. This CDR3 is built from 12 residues. The germline V and J ends were trimmed by 4 bases and 4 bases, with 10 bases remaining between them. This CDR3 is CSVAGDPYGYTF. The CDR3 DNA follows: TGCAGCGTTGCGGGGGATCCCTATGGCTACACCTTC.